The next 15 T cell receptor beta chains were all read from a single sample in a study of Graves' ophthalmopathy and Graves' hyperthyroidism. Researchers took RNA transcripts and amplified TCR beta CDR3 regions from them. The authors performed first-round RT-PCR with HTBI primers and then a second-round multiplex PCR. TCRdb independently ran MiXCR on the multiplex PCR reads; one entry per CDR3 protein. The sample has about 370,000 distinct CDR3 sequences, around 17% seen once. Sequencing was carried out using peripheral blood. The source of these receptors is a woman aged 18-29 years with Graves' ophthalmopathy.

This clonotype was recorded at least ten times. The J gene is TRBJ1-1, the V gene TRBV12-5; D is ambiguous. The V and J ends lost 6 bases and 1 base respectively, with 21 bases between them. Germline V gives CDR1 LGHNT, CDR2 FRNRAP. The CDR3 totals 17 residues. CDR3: CASGRETPSEGNTEAFF. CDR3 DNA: TGTGCTAGTGGCCGGGAGACTCCTTCTGAGGGGAACACTGAAGCTTTCTTT.

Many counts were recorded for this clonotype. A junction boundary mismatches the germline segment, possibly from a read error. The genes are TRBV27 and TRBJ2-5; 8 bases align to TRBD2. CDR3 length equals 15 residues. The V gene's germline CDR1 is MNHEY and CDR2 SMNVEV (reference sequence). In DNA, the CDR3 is TGTGCCACCAGTCGACTAGCGCCGGTTGAAGAGACCCAGTACTTC. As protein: CATSRLAPVEETQYF.

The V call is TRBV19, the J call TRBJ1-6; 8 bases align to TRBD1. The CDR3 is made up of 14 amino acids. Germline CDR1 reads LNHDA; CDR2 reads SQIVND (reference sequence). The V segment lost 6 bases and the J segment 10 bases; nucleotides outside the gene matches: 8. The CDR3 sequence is CASSAGTGPSPLHF. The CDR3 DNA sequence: TGTGCCAGTAGCGCCGGGACAGGCCCCTCACCCCTCCACTTT.

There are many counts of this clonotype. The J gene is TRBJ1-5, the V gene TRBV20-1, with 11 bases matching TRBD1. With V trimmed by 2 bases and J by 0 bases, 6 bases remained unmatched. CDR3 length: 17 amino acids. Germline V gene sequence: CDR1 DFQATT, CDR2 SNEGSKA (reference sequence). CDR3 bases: TGCAGTGCTAGACGCGGGACAGGGGGGTTTAGCAATCAGCCCCAGCATTTT. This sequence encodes CSARRGTGGFSNQPQHF.

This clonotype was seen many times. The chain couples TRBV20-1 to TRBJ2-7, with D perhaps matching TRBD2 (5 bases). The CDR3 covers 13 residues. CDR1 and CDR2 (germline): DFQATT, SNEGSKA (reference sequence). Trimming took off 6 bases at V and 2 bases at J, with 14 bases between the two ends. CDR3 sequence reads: CSATRVATYEQYF. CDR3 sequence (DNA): TGCAGTGCCACGCGGGTCGCAACCTACGAGCAGTACTTC.

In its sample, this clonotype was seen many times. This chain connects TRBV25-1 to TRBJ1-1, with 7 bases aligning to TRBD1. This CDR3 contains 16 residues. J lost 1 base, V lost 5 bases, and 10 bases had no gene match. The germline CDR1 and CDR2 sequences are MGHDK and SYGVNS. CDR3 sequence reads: CASSKAPGQKNTEAFF. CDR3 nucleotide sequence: TGTGCCAGCAGTAAAGCCCCGGGACAGAAGAACACTGAAGCTTTCTTT.

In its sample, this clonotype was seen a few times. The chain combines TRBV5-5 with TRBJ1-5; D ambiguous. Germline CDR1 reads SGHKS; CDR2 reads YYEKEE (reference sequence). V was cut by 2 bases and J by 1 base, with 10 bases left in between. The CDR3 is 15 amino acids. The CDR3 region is CASSLGPGSNQPQHF. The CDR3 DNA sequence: TGTGCCAGCAGCTTAGGTCCGGGGAGCAATCAGCCCCAGCATTTT.

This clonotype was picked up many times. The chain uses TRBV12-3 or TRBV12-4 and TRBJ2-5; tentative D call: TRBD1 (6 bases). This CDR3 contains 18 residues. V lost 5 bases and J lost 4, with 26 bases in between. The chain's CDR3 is CASSIAPPGVSRLETQYF. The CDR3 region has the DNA TGTGCCAGCAGTATCGCGCCCCCAGGGGTCTCTCGGTTAGAGACCCAGTACTTC.

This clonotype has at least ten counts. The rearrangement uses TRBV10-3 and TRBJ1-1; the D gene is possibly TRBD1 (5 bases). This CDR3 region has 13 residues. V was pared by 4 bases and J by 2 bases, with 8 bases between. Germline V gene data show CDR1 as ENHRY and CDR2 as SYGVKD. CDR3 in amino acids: CAISGRTNTEAFF. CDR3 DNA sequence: TGTGCCATCAGTGGACGGACAAACACTGAAGCTTTCTTT.

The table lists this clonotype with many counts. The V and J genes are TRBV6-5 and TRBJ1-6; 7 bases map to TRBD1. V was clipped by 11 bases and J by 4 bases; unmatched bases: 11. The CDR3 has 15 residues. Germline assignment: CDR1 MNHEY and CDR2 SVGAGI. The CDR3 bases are TGTGCCTTCCGAACACAGGGGCAGTATAATTCACCCCTCCACTTT. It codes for CAFRTQGQYNSPLHF.

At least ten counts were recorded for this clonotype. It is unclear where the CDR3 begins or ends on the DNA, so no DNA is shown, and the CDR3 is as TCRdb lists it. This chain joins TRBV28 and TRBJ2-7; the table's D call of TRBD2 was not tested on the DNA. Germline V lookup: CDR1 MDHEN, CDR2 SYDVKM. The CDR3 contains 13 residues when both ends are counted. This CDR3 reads CASSTSEAYGQYF.

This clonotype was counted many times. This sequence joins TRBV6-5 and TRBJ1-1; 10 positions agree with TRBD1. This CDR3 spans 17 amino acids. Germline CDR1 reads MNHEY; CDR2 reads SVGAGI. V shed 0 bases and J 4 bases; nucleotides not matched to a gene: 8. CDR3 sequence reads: CASSYSDRGPTPTEAFF. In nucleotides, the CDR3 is TGTGCCAGCAGTTACTCCGACAGGGGGCCTACGCCCACTGAAGCTTTCTTT.

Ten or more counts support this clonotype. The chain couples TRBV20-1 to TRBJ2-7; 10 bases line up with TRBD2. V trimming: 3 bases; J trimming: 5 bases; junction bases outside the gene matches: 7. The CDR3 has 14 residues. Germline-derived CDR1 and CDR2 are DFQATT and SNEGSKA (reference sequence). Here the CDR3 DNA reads TGCAGTGCTAGTTGGAGCGGGAGGGCCCACGAGCAGTACTTC. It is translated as CSASWSGRAHEQYF.

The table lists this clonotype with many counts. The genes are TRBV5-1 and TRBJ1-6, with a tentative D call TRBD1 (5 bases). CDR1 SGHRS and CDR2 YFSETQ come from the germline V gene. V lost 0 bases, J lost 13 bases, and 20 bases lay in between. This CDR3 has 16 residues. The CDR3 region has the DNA TGCGCCAGCAGCTTGGAGTCTCAGGGTGTCGATACCCCCCTCCACTTT. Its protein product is CASSLESQGVDTPLHF.

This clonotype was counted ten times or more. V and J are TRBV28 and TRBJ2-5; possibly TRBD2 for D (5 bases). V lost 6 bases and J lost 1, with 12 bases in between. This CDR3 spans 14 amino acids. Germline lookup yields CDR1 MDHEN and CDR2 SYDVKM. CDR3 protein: CASSPTGSQETQYF. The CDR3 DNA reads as TGTGCCAGCAGCCCGACGGGGAGCCAAGAGACCCAGTACTTC.